This TCR beta chain was captured by sequencing in a study of blood T cells in healthy people across ages. This clonotype was found once. The donors, healthy Caucasians from Russia, were aged roughly 6 to 90. The CDR3 length is 16 residues. The V end lost 1 base, the J end lost 4 bases, and 19 bases lay between the germline ends. Germline assignment: CDR1 DFQATT and CDR2 SNEGSKA (reference sequence). PCR was performed a second time for roughly 7 to 11 cycles using a sample-barcoded 5' primer and a J-beta primer mix. TCRdb fed the 5' RACE reads into MiXCR, producing one record per CDR3 protein. The table includes about 800,000 distinct CDR3 sequences, about 62% detected once.

The chain is built from TRBV20-1 and TRBJ2-5; a possible D gene is TRBD2 (5 bases). The material sequenced was blood. The TCR was taken from a man younger than 40 in good health. CDR3 residues: CSARVGIRVLGETQYF. DNA of the CDR3: TGCAGTGCTAGAGTTGGGATAAGGGTACTAGGAGAGACCCAGTACTTC.